The rows below give T cell receptor beta chains drawn from one sample of a study of T cell repertoires in cytomegalovirus infection. Via MiXCR, TCRdb re-called the reads, giving one row per CDR3 protein. The sample lists some 700,000 distinct CDR3 sequences; around 31% were seen once. Antigens for these TCRs are unknown. This sample comprised cultured PBMCs, obtained from culture after CMV antigen stimulation. Source of these receptors: a human donor in good health (CMV status not recorded). Some clones in this sample may be carry-over from other donors' samples. The CDR3 runs from the conserved cysteine through the conserved F or W. The D gene is left open where the match is weak. The size field is filled for only some rows; it gives once, few, many or a size class.

TRBJ1-6,TRBV6-5,TRBD1,-,CASSYSGDRGLYNSPLHF,TGTGCCAGCAGTTACTCCGGGGACAGGGGGCTGTATAATTCACCCCTCCACTTT
TRBJ2-5,TRBV12-3/TRBV12-4,TRBD1,-,CASNNRDRLGTQHF,TGTGCCAGCAACAACCGGGACAGGTTGGGAACCCAGCACTTC
TRBJ2-7,TRBV12-3/TRBV12-4,TRBD1,few,CASSRGQGFGEQYF,TGTGCCAGCAGTCGGGGACAGGGTTTTGGCGAGCAGTACTTC
TRBJ2-7,TRBV5-4,-,few,CASSLRASQTYEQYF,TGTGCCAGCAGCTTGAGGGCAAGCCAAACCTACGAGCAGTACTTC
TRBJ2-3,TRBV24-1,-,-,CATSDPRGDTQYF,TGTGCCACCAGTGATCCCCGGGGGGATACGCAGTATTTT
TRBJ1-4,TRBV6-1,-,-,CASTDGGDFEKLFF,TGTGCCAGCACCGACGGTGGGGATTTTGAAAAACTGTTTTTT
TRBJ2-1,TRBV7-2,-,few,CASSSRGATYNEQFF,TGTGCCAGCAGCTCACGGGGGGCCACCTACAATGAGCAGTTCTTC
TRBJ1-2,TRBV13,-,few,CASSLGTDYYGYTF,TGTGCCAGCAGCTTAGGAACGGACTACTATGGCTACACCTTC
TRBJ1-5,TRBV7-8,TRBD1,-,CASSPTATGLSNQPQHF,TGTGCCAGCAGCCCGACTGCGACAGGGCTAAGCAATCAGCCCCAGCATTTT
TRBJ2-5,TRBV9,-,few,CASSGNSVETQYF,TGTGCCAGCAGCGGGAATAGTGTGGAGACCCAGTACTTC
TRBJ1-5,TRBV7-9,TRBD1,few,CAAGGQGAGQPQHF,TGTGCCGCCGGGGGACAGGGGGCCGGTCAGCCCCAGCATTTT
TRBJ1-1,TRBV7-9,TRBD1,few,CASSSWQGATEAFF,TGTGCCAGCAGCTCTTGGCAGGGGGCCACTGAAGCTTTCTTT
TRBJ2-7,TRBV19,TRBD1,-,CASSMTGTGNYEQYF,TGTGCCAGTAGTATGACCGGGACAGGGAACTACGAGCAGTACTTC
TRBJ1-5,TRBV27,TRBD1,-,CASRLTGGLGPQHF,TGTGCCAGCAGGTTGACAGGGGGCTTAGGGCCCCAGCATTTT
TRBJ1-6,TRBV11-2,-,few,CASSLHTSSGSPLHF,TGTGCCAGCAGCTTACATACCTCAAGCGGTTCACCCCTCCACTTT